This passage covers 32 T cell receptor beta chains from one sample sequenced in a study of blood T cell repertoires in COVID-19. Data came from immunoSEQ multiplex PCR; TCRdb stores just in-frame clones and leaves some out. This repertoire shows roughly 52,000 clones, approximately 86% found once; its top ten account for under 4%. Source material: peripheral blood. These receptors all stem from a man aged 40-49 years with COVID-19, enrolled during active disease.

In DNA form, the CDR3 reads TGCAGCGTTGAGCAGGCAGGGGGCTATGGCTACACCTTC. Translation: CSVEQAGGYGYTF. This chain connects TRBV29-1 to TRBJ1-2; 7 nucleotides agree with TRBD1. The CDR3 extends over 13 amino acids. CDR1 is SQVTM and CDR2 is ANQGSEA in the germline V gene. The trim removed 3 bases at V and 4 bases at J, leaving 5 bases unmatched.

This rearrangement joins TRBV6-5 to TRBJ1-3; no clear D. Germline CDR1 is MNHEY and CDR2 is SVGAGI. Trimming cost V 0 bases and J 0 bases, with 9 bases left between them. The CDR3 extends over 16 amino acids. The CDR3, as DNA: TGTGCCAGCAGTTACTCTCACGGTGACTCTGGAAACACCATATATTTT. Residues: CASSYSHGDSGNTIYF.

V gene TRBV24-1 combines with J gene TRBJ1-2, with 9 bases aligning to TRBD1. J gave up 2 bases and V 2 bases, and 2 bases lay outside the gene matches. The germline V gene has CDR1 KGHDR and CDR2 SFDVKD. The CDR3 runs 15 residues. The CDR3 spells CATSDSGTGNYGYTF. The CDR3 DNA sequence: TGTGCCACCAGTGATTCCGGGACAGGGAACTATGGCTACACCTTC.

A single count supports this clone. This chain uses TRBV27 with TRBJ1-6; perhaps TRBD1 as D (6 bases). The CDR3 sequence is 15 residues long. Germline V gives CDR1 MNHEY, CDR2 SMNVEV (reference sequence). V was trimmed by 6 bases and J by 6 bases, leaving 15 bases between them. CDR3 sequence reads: CASRPNDRFNSPLHF. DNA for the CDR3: TGTGCCAGCAGGCCAAACGACAGGTTTAATTCACCCCTCCACTTT.

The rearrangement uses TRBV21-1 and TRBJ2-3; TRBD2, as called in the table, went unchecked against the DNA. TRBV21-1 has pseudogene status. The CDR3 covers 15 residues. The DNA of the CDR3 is TGTGCCAGCAGCGGGACTAGCGGGAGCACAGATACGCAGTATTTT. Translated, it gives CASSGTSGSTDTQYF.

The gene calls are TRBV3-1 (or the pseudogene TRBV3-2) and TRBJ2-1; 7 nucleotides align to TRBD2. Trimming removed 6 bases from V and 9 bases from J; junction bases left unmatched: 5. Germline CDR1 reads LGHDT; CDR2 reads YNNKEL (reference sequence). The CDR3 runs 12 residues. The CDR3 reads CASRGGLGEQFF. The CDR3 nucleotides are TGTGCCAGCAGGGGAGGACTAGGTGAGCAGTTCTTC.

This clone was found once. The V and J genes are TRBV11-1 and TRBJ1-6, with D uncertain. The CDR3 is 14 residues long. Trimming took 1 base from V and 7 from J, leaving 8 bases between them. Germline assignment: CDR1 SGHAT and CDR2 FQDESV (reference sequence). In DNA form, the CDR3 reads TGTGCCAGCAGCTTAGACACAGTAAATTCACCCCTCCACTTT. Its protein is CASSLDTVNSPLHF. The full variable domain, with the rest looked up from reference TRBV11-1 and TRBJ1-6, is EAEVAQSPRYKITEKSQAVAFWCDPISGHATLYWYRQILGQGPELLVQFQDESVVDDSQLPKDRFSAERLKGVDSTLKIQPAELGDSAMYLCASSLDTVNSPLHFGNGTRLTVT.

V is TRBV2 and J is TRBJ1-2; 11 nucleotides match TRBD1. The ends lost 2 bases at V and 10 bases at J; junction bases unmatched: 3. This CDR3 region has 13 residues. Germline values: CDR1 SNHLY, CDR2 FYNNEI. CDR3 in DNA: TGTGCCAGCAGTGAATGGGGACAGGGGGACTACACCTTC. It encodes CASSEWGQGDYTF.

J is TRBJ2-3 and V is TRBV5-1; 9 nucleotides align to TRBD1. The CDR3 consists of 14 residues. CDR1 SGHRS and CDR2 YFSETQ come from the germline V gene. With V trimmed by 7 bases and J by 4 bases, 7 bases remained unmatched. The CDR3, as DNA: TGCGCCAGCCACCGGGACAGGGACGCAGATACGCAGTATTTT. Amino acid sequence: CASHRDRDADTQYF.

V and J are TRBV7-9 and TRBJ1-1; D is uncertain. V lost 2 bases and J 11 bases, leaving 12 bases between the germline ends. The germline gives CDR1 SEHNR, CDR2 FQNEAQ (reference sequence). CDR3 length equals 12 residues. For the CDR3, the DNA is TGTGCCAGCAGCTTAAGAAACGCCAGGGCTTTCTTT. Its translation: CASSLRNARAFF.

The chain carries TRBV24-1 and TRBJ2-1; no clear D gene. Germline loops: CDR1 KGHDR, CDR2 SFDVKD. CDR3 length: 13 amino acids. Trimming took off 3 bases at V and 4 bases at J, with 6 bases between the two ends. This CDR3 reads CATSDPGYNEQFF. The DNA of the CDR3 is TGTGCCACCAGTGATCCGGGTTACAATGAGCAGTTCTTC.

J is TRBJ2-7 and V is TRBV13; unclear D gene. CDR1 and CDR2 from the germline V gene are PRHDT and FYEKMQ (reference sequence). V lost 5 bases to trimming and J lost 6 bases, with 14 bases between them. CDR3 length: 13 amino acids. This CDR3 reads CASSPPFSSEQYF. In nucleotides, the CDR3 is TGTGCCAGCAGCCCCCCGTTTTCGAGCGAGCAGTACTTC.

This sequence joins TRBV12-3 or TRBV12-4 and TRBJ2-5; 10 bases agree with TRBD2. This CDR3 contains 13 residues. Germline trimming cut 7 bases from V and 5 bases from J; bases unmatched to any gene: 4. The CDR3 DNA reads TGTGCCAGCATGTATAGCGGGAGGGAGACCCAGTACTTC. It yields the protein CASMYSGRETQYF.

CDR3: CASSEGVEQPQHF. CDR3 sequence (DNA): TGTGCCAGCAGTGAAGGGGTGGAGCAGCCCCAGCATTTT. This chain links TRBV2 with TRBJ1-5; D remains unclear. Per germline, CDR1 SNHLY and CDR2 FYNNEI. Trimming left V 1 base short and J 7 bases short, with 8 bases between. The length of the CDR3 is 13 residues.

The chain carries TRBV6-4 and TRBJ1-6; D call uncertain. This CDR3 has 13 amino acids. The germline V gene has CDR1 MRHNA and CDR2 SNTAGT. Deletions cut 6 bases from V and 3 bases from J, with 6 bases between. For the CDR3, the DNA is TGTGCCAGCAGGGGCAGCTATAATTCACCCCTCCACTTT. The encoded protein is CASRGSYNSPLHF.

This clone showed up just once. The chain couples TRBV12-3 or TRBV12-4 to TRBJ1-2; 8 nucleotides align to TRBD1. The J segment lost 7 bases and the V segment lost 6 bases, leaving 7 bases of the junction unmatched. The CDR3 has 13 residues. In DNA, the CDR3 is TGTGCCAGCAGCCAAGGACAGGGTGTTGGCTACACCTTC. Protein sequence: CASSQGQGVGYTF.

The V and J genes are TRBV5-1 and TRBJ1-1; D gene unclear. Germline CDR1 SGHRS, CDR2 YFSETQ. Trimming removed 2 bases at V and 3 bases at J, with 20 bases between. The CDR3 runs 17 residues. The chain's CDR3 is CASSFGGRASADTEAFF. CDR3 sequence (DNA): TGCGCCAGCAGCTTCGGAGGTCGCGCCTCAGCGGACACTGAAGCTTTCTTT.

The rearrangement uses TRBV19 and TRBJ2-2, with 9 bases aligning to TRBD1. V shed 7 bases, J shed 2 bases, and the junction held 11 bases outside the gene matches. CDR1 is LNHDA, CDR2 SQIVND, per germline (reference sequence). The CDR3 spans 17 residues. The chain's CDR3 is CASKEDRGLSNTGELFF. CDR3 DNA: TGTGCCAGTAAAGAGGACAGGGGACTTAGTAACACCGGGGAGCTGTTTTTT.

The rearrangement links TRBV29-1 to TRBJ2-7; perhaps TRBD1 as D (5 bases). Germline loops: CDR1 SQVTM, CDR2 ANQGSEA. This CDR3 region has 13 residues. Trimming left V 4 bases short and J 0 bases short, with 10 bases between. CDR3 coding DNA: TGCAGCGTTGGTTCAGGGCTCTCCTACGAGCAGTACTTC. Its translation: CSVGSGLSYEQYF.

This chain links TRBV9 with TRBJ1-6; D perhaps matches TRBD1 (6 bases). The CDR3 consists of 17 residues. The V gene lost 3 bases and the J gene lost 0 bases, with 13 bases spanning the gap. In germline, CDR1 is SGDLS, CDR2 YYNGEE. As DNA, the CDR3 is TGTGCCAGCAGCGGTACCGGGACACACTCCTATAATTCACCCCTCCACTTT. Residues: CASSGTGTHSYNSPLHF.

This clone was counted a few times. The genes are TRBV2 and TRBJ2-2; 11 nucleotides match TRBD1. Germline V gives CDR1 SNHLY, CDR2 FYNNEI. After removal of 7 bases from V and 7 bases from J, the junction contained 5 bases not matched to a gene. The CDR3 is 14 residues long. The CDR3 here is CASTWTGGGGELFF. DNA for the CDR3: TGTGCCAGCACCTGGACAGGGGGCGGCGGGGAGCTGTTTTTT.

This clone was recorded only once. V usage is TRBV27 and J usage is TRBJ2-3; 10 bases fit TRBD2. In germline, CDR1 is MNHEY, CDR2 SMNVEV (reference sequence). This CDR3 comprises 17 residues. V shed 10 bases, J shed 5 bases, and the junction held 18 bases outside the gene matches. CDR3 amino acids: CAKPIPPTSGVQDTQYF. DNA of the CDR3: TGTGCCAAACCGATACCCCCCACTAGCGGGGTTCAAGATACGCAGTATTTT.

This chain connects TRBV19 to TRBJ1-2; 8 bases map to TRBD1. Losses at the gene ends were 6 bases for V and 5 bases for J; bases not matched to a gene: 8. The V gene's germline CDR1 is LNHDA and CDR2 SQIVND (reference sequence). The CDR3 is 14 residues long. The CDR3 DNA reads TGTGCCAGTAGGCTTGGGCAGGGGGCGTATGGCTACACCTTC. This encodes CASRLGQGAYGYTF.

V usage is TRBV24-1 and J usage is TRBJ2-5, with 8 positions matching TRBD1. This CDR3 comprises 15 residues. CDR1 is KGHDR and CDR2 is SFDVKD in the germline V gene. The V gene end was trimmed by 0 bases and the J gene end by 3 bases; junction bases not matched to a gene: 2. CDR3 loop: CATSDLTDREETQYF. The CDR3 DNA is TGTGCCACCAGTGATTTGACGGACAGGGAAGAGACCCAGTACTTC.

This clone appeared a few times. CDR3: CASSQTGAGGIKQFF. In DNA form, the CDR3 reads TGTGCCAGCAGCCAAACCGGAGCGGGAGGGATTAAGCAGTTCTTC. The J gene is TRBJ2-1, the V gene TRBV7-2, with 10 bases aligning to TRBD2. There are 15 residues in the CDR3. The germline CDR1 and CDR2 sequences are SGHTA and FQGNSA. J gave up 11 bases and V 5 bases, and 12 bases lay outside the gene matches.

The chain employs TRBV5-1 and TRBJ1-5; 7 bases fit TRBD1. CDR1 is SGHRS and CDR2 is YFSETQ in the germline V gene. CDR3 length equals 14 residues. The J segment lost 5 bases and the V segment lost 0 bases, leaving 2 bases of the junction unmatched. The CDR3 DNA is TGCGCCAGCAGCTTGGAAGGGGGCGATCAGCCCCAGCATTTT. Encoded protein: CASSLEGGDQPQHF.

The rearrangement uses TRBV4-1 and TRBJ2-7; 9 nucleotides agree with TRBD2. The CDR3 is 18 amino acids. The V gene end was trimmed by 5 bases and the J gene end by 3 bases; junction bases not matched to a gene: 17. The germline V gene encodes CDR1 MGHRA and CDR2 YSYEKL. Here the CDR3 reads CASSVGAASGRKNYEQYF. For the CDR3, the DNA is TGCGCCAGCAGCGTTGGGGCAGCCAGCGGGAGGAAGAACTACGAGCAGTACTTC.

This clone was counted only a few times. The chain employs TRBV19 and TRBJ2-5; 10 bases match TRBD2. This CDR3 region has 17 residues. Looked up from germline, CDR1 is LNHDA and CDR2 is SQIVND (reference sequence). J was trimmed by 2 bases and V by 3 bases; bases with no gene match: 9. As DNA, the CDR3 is TGTGCCAGTAGTATGGTGGCGACTAGCGGGTTTCAAGAGACCCAGTACTTC. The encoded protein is CASSMVATSGFQETQYF.

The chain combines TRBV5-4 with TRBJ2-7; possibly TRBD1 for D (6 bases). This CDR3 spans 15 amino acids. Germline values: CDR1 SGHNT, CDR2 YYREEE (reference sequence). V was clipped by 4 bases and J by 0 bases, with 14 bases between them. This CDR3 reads CASSADSPRSYEQYF. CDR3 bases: TGTGCCAGCAGCGCGGACAGCCCCCGCTCCTACGAGCAGTACTTC.

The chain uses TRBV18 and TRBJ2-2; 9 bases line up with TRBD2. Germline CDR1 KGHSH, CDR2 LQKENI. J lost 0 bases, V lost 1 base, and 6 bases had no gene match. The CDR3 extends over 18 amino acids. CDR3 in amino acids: CASSPLGSGGPNTGELFF. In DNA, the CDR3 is TGTGCCAGCTCACCACTGGGTAGCGGGGGACCGAACACCGGGGAGCTGTTTTTT.

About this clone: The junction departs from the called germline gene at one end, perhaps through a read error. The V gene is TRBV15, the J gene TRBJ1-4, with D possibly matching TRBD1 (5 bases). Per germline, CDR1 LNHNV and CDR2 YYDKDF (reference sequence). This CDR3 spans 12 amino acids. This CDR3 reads CATSGDSEKLFF. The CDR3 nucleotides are TGTGCCACCAGCGGAGACAGTGAAAAACTGTTTTTT. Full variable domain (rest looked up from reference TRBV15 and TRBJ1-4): DAMVIQNPRYQVTQFGKPVTLSCSQTLNHNVMYWYQQKSSQAPKLLFHYYDKDFNNEADTPDNFQSRRPNTSFCFLDIRSPGLGDTAMYLCATSGDSEKLFFGSGTQLSVL.

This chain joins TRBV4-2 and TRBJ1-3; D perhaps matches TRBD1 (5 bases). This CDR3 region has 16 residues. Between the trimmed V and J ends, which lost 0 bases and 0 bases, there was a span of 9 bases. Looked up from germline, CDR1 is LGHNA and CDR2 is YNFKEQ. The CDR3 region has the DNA TGTGCCAGCAGCCAAGAGGGGGGTTTCTCTGGAAACACCATATATTTT. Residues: CASSQEGGFSGNTIYF.